Each of the 28 T cell receptor beta chains below was sequenced from the same sample in a study of OX40 agonist ivuxolimab in advanced cancers. The receptor library was made with the immunoSEQ multiplex PCR assay. This immuneACCESS table, as held by TCRdb, lists in-frame sequences with V and J called but not all clones. Of the missing ones, under half trace to an unresolved V gene in checked studies; the others have no known cause. The sample yields approximately 90,000 clones; 88% were counted once. The ten largest account for approximately 0.26% of the sample. The sequencing used CD4+ or CD8+ T cells sorted from blood, collected in a trial of the OX40 agonist ivuxolimab. These receptors were collected from an adult with an advanced solid tumor such as melanoma, head and neck, liver or kidney cancer.

The chain combines TRBV19 with TRBJ1-5, with 7 bases aligning to TRBD1. CDR3 size: 19 residues. The J segment lost 0 bases and the V segment lost 3 bases, leaving 14 bases of the junction unmatched. Germline-derived CDR1 and CDR2 are LNHDA and SQIVND (reference sequence). The CDR3 sequence is CASSITSTGAKGSNQPQHF. In DNA, the CDR3 is TGTGCCAGTAGTATTACCTCCACAGGGGCCAAGGGTAGCAATCAGCCCCAGCATTTT.

The rearrangement uses TRBV10-3 and TRBJ2-7; 7 positions agree with TRBD1. V lost 7 bases, J lost 2 bases, and 5 bases stayed unmatched. The length of the CDR3 is 13 residues. CDR1 and CDR2 (germline): ENHRY, SYGVKD. This CDR3 reads CAIKGAMTYEQYF. The CDR3, as DNA: TGTGCCATCAAGGGGGCTATGACCTACGAGCAGTACTTC.

This clone has only one observation. The genes are TRBV15 and TRBJ2-6, with D hard to call. Germline V gene sequence: CDR1 LNHNV, CDR2 YYDKDF (reference sequence). Trimming shortened V by 0 bases and J by 0 bases, and 6 bases separated the two germline ends. The CDR3 has 16 residues. CDR3 coding DNA: TGTGCCACCAGCAGAGATCGGATCTCTGGGGCCAACGTCCTGACTTTC. Amino acid sequence: CATSRDRISGANVLTF.

This clone occurred a few times. V gene TRBV30 combines with J gene TRBJ1-5; D is possibly TRBD1 (6 bases). The germline CDR1 and CDR2 sequences are GTSNPN and SVGIG (reference sequence). The CDR3 length is 13 residues. Trimming pared 5 bases from V and 8 bases from J, leaving 16 bases between. For the CDR3, the DNA is TGTGCCTGGTCGGAAGGGGGGAGTAAGCCCCAGCATTTT. It translates to CAWSEGGSKPQHF.

The gene calls are TRBV7-9 and TRBJ1-2; D remains unclear. The CDR3 runs to 13 residues. Trimming removed 4 bases from V and 6 bases from J, with 12 bases in between. Per the germline V gene, CDR1 is SEHNR and CDR2 is FQNEAQ (reference sequence). The CDR3 DNA sequence: TGTGCCAGCAGCTACGCGGGGATGGATGGCTACACCTTC. As protein: CASSYAGMDGYTF.

The V gene is TRBV5-4, the J gene TRBJ1-2; D is ambiguous. The germline CDR1 and CDR2 sequences are SGHNT and YYREEE (reference sequence). The CDR3 extends over 14 amino acids. Between the trimmed V and J ends, which lost 1 base and 2 bases, there was a span of 9 bases. The chain's CDR3 is CASSLWTENYGYTF. CDR3 sequence (DNA): TGTGCCAGCAGCTTGTGGACCGAAAACTATGGCTACACCTTC.

This sequence joins TRBV4-3 and TRBJ2-6, with D possibly matching TRBD2 (5 bases). The germline CDR1 and CDR2 sequences are LGHNA and YSLEER. Trimming left V 0 bases short and J 4 bases short, with 13 bases between. The CDR3 consists of 17 residues. The CDR3 coding sequence is TGCGCCAGCAGCCAAGAATGGTTAACGGGGGGGGCCAACGTCCTGACTTTC. Encoded protein: CASSQEWLTGGANVLTF.

The rearrangement joins TRBV7-8 to TRBJ1-5, with no clear D. The CDR3 spans 18 residues. Trimming shortened V by 1 base and J by 2 bases, and 18 bases separated the two germline ends. Germline V CDR1 and CDR2: SGHVS, FQNEAQ. DNA for the CDR3: TGTGCCAGCAGCTTAGAGGGCTTGGAGGGCAGGCGCAATCAGCCCCAGCATTTT. Translating gives CASSLEGLEGRRNQPQHF.

V usage is TRBV13 and J usage is TRBJ2-5; 12 nucleotides match TRBD2. Germline V CDR1 and CDR2: PRHDT, FYEKMQ (reference sequence). The CDR3 is 15 residues long. With 2 bases clipped from V and 5 bases from J, the junction kept 3 bases outside the gene matches. In nucleotides, the CDR3 is TGTGCCAGCAGCTTAAGGACTAGCGGGGTTGAGACCCAGTACTTC. Translated, it gives CASSLRTSGVETQYF. The variable domain in full, with the rest retrieved from reference TRBV13 and TRBJ2-5, is AAGVIQSPRHLIKEKRETATLKCYPIPRHDTVYWYQQGPGQDPQFLISFYEKMQSDKGSIPDRFSAQQFSDYHSELNMSSLELGDSALYFCASSLRTSGVETQYFGPGTRLLVL.

V gene TRBV27 combines with J gene TRBJ1-6; D is unresolved. This CDR3 has 14 residues. Per the germline V gene, CDR1 is MNHEY and CDR2 is SMNVEV (reference sequence). Trimming removed 2 bases at V and 5 bases at J, with 7 bases between. The CDR3 is CASSLGQDNSPLHF. The CDR3 bases are TGTGCCAGCAGTTTAGGCCAGGATAATTCACCCCTCCACTTT.

This clone occurred once. Different DNA sequences within this sample yield the same CDR3. J is TRBJ2-7 and V is TRBV2; TRBD2 matches at 11 bases. The CDR3 is made up of 15 amino acids. V was clipped by 8 bases and J by 0 bases; unmatched bases: 6. Germline V lookup: CDR1 SNHLY, CDR2 FYNNEI. This CDR3 is CASSSGGRSSYEQYF. The CDR3 nucleotides read TGTGCCAGCTCTAGCGGGGGGCGAAGCTCCTACGAGCAGTACTTC.

This chain connects TRBV19 to TRBJ1-1; 9 nucleotides agree with TRBD1. After removal of 7 bases from V and 1 base from J, the junction contained 7 bases not matched to a gene. The CDR3 totals 15 residues. Germline lookup yields CDR1 LNHDA and CDR2 SQIVND (reference sequence). The CDR3 sequence: CASTTLDRGNTEAFF. The CDR3 DNA sequence: TGTGCCAGTACTACTTTGGACAGGGGGAACACTGAAGCTTTCTTT. The variable domain in full, completed from reference TRBV19 and TRBJ1-1, reads DGGITQSPKYLFRKEGQNVTLSCEQNLNHDAMYWYRQDPGQGLRLIYYSQIVNDFQKGDIAEGYSVSREKKESFPLTVTSAQKNPTAFYLCASTTLDRGNTEAFFGQGTRLTVV.

J is TRBJ2-7 and V is TRBV5-5; D unclear. The length of the CDR3 is 13 residues. The V and J ends lost 3 bases and 3 bases respectively, with 10 bases between them. Germline lookup yields CDR1 SGHKS and CDR2 YYEKEE (reference sequence). CDR3 residues: CASSSSPLYEQYF. The CDR3 DNA reads as TGTGCCAGCAGCTCTTCACCACTCTACGAGCAGTACTTC.

The V gene is TRBV5-6, the J gene TRBJ2-2; TRBD2 aligns across 7 bases. The V gene end was trimmed by 2 bases and the J gene end by 6 bases; junction bases not matched to a gene: 4. The CDR3 loop spans 14 amino acids. From germline, CDR1 is SGHDT and CDR2 YYEEEE. The CDR3 spells CASSLPSGAGELFF. In nucleotides, the CDR3 is TGTGCCAGCAGCTTACCCAGCGGGGCCGGGGAGCTGTTTTTT.

A single count supports this clone. The chain couples TRBV5-4 to TRBJ1-5; 10 bases are a match to TRBD1. CDR1 and CDR2 from the germline V gene are SGHNT and YYREEE (reference sequence). This CDR3 spans 16 amino acids. Trimming removed 3 bases from V and 3 bases from J; junction bases left unmatched: 6. The CDR3 sequence is CASSSMGQGNNQPQHF. The CDR3 coding sequence is TGTGCCAGCAGCTCCATGGGACAGGGGAACAATCAGCCCCAGCATTTT.

The chain couples TRBV5-1 to TRBJ1-5; D gene unclear. Germline V lookup: CDR1 SGHRS, CDR2 YFSETQ. This CDR3 has 14 residues. The germline V and J ends were trimmed by 8 bases and 5 bases, with 17 bases remaining between them. This CDR3 reads CASSPSVGDQPQHF. In DNA, the CDR3 is TGCGCCAGTTCGCCATCCGTGGGTGATCAGCCCCAGCATTTT.

The CDR3 sequence: CASSQDENPGYGYTF. For the CDR3, the DNA is TGTGCCAGCAGCCAAGATGAAAACCCCGGCTATGGCTACACCTTC. This sequence joins TRBV4-2 and TRBJ1-2; D is unclear. The V and J ends lost 0 bases and 4 bases respectively, with 12 bases between them. This CDR3 is built from 15 residues. Germline V lookup: CDR1 LGHNA, CDR2 YNFKEQ.

The chain employs TRBV5-1 and TRBJ2-6; perhaps TRBD1 as D (8 bases). V was shortened by 0 bases and J by 0 bases, with 16 bases between the two germline ends. CDR3 length equals 19 residues. Per germline, CDR1 SGHRS and CDR2 YFSETQ. CDR3 residues: CASSLGPQGGSSGANVLTF. In DNA, the CDR3 is TGCGCCAGCAGCTTGGGCCCACAGGGGGGGAGCTCTGGGGCCAACGTCCTGACTTTC.

This sequence joins TRBV19 and TRBJ2-3, with 7 positions matching TRBD1. Germline-derived CDR1 and CDR2 are LNHDA and SQIVND (reference sequence). The CDR3 has 15 residues. V lost 3 bases, J lost 0 bases, and 3 bases stayed unmatched. The CDR3 sequence is CASSMGTASTDTQYF. The CDR3 DNA is TGTGCCAGTAGTATGGGGACAGCTAGCACAGATACGCAGTATTTT.

J is TRBJ2-3 and V is TRBV10-1; 11 bases fit TRBD2. Per the germline V gene, CDR1 is WNHNN and CDR2 is SYGVQD (reference sequence). V dropped 3 bases and J dropped 2; count of bases not matched to a gene: 4. The CDR3 is 16 residues long. Written as DNA, the CDR3 is TGCGCCAGCAGTGATCGACTAGCGGGGACCACAGATACGCAGTATTTT. Translating gives CASSDRLAGTTDTQYF.

The V gene is TRBV5-1, the J gene TRBJ2-7, with D possibly TRBD1 on 6 matching bases. V lost 7 bases and J lost 2, with 13 bases in between. Germline assignment: CDR1 SGHRS and CDR2 YFSETQ. This CDR3 spans 13 amino acids. The CDR3: CASRGQPPYEQYF. CDR3 in DNA: TGCGCCAGCCGGGGACAACCCCCCTACGAGCAGTACTTC.

The chain links TRBV12-5 to TRBJ2-1, with D possibly TRBD1 on 6 matching bases. The V and J ends lost 8 bases and 5 bases respectively, with 22 bases between them. In germline, CDR1 is LGHNT, CDR2 FRNRAP. The CDR3 has 16 amino acids. CDR3 sequence: CASKAPYRQVHNEQFF. CDR3 DNA: TGTGCTAGTAAGGCCCCGTATCGACAGGTCCACAATGAGCAGTTCTTC. Based on the CDR3 plus reference TRBV12-5 and TRBJ2-1, the full variable domain is DARVTQTPRHKVTEMGQEVTMRCQPILGHNTVFWYRQTMMQGLELLAYFRNRAPLDDSGMPKDRFSAEMPDATLATLKIQPSEPRDSAVYFCASKAPYRQVHNEQFFGPGTRLTVL.

The chain's CDR3 is CASRGKLFF. The CDR3 nucleotides are TGTGCCAGCAGGGGGAAACTGTTTTTT. The chain joins TRBV6-4 to TRBJ1-4; D call uncertain. V lost 6 bases and J 11 bases, leaving 4 bases between the germline ends. The CDR3 is made up of 9 amino acids. Germline assignment: CDR1 MRHNA and CDR2 SNTAGT.

V is TRBV14 and J is TRBJ1-6, with D uncertain. This CDR3 contains 15 residues. Germline-derived CDR1 and CDR2 are SGHDN and FVKESK. Trimming pared 1 base from V and 3 bases from J, leaving 7 bases between. CDR3 residues: CASSQGQNYNSPLHF. The CDR3 DNA follows: TGTGCCAGCAGCCAAGGGCAGAACTATAATTCACCCCTCCACTTT.

V is TRBV19 and J is TRBJ1-1; D is unresolved. The germline CDR1 and CDR2 sequences are LNHDA and SQIVND (reference sequence). This CDR3 has 14 residues. V lost 1 base, J lost 2 bases, and 8 bases lay in between. The DNA for the CDR3 is TGTGCCAGTAGTATAGTCCGGGGAAACACTGAAGCTTTCTTT. Protein: CASSIVRGNTEAFF.

The chain links TRBV5-1 to TRBJ1-6, with D possibly being TRBD1 (5 bases). The germline V gene has CDR1 SGHRS and CDR2 YFSETQ. This CDR3 has 21 residues. V lost 2 bases, J lost 7 bases, and 31 bases lay in between. CDR3 loop: CASSLRGGDFRQPRQNSPLHF. CDR3 bases: TGCGCCAGCAGCTTACGTGGCGGGGATTTTAGACAGCCTCGCCAGAATTCACCCCTCCACTTT.

The CDR3 region is CASSVDPKKQSGYTF. CDR3 DNA sequence: TGTGCCAGCAGCGTGGACCCGAAGAAACAATCAGGCTACACCTTC. The chain recombines TRBV7-2 with TRBJ1-2, with D unclear. The CDR3 covers 15 residues. Germline V lookup: CDR1 SGHTA, CDR2 FQGNSA. V was trimmed by 5 bases and J by 8 bases, leaving 21 bases between them. Full variable domain (remainder filled in from reference TRBV7-2 and TRBJ1-2): GAGVSQSPSNKVTEKGKDVELRCDPISGHTALYWYRQSLGQGLEFLIYFQGNSAPDKSGLPSDRFSAERTGGSVSTLTIQRTQQEDSAVYLCASSVDPKKQSGYTFGSGTRLTVV.

The chain links TRBV29-1 to TRBJ1-1; no firm D call. This CDR3 region has 11 residues. Between the trimmed V and J ends, which lost 4 bases and 2 bases, there was a span of 5 bases. Germline-derived CDR1 and CDR2 are SQVTM and ANQGSEA. CDR3 amino acids: CSVGANTEAFF. The CDR3, as DNA: TGCAGCGTTGGGGCTAACACTGAAGCTTTCTTT.